This T cell receptor beta chain was identified in a study of monozygotic twins with inflammatory bowel disease. TCRdb reprocessed the 5' RACE reads and reports one entry per CDR3 protein, with no DNA. This sample contains around 140,000 distinct CDR3 sequences. Whole-study results and caveats: Concordance status among twins (concordant versus discordant) showed no link to repertoire similarity, possibly from limited power.

On this clonotype: Its antigen is unknown.

The CDR3 covers 14 residues. This clonotype was obtained from a human donor with ulcerative colitis or Crohn's disease, or a healthy co-twin of an affected twin (not recorded which). The V and J genes are TRBV12-3 or TRBV12-4 and TRBJ1-4. The sequenced material came from blood. CDR3 in amino acids: CASSNSATNEKLFF.